Each of the 8 T cell receptor beta chains below was sequenced from the same sample in a study of T cell responses to AZD1222 COVID-19 vaccine (dated by TCRdb to the early 2020s). The sample's time point label, in plain terms: about 28 days (+/-7) after the second vaccine dose. The library was built by means of the immunoSEQ multiplex PCR assay. TCRdb provides this immuneACCESS table in a form limited to in-frame rearrangements. Some clones are lacking; in checked studies, under half of them reflect an unresolved V gene, and why the rest are absent is not known. This sample is represented by approximately 61,000 clones; 81% of them were singletons. The ten largest clones add up to approximately 25% of the sample. Specimen: peripheral blood, collected 28 days after the second AZD1222 dose. The receptors stem from an adult who received the AZD1222 COVID-19 vaccine.

This clone was recorded a few times. This chain connects TRBV6-5 to TRBJ1-2; D is possibly TRBD1 (6 bases). The CDR3 totals 12 residues. From germline, CDR1 is MNHEY and CDR2 SVGAGI. Trimming shortened V by 8 bases and J by 8 bases, and 15 bases separated the two germline ends. CDR3 sequence (DNA): TGTGCCAGCGGGAGCAACAGGGACGGCTACACCTTC. Translation: CASGSNRDGYTF.

This chain links TRBV4-1 with TRBJ1-4; D unresolved. CDR1 MGHRA and CDR2 YSYEKL come from the germline V gene. The ends were cut back, 0 bases at V and 0 bases at J, with 8 bases in the middle. There are 16 residues in the CDR3. The CDR3 nucleotides are TGCGCCAGCAGCCAAGATCGGACCACAACTAATGAAAAACTGTTTTTT. It codes for CASSQDRTTTNEKLFF.

This chain joins TRBV3-1 (or the pseudogene TRBV3-2) and TRBJ2-7; a possible D gene is TRBD2 (7 bases). Germline CDR1 and CDR2: LGHDT and YNNKEL (reference sequence). The V and J ends lost 1 base and 3 bases respectively, with 37 bases between them. The CDR3 length is 23 residues. CDR3 bases: TGTGCCAGCAGCCAAGCCAAGAACGCGGCCCCAAGCCGGCCGAGGGGGGGGAACTACGAGCAGTACTTC. Its translation: CASSQAKNAAPSRPRGGNYEQYF.

This clone was seen a handful of times. The chain combines TRBV6-5 with TRBJ2-7; unclear D gene. Per the germline V gene, CDR1 is MNHEY and CDR2 is SVGAGI. This CDR3 has 14 amino acids. V was trimmed by 6 bases and J by 2 bases, leaving 14 bases between them. The CDR3 sequence: CASRDLWSPYEQYF. The CDR3 DNA is TGTGCCAGCAGAGACCTTTGGTCTCCCTACGAGCAGTACTTC.

This sequence joins TRBV29-1 and TRBJ2-1; 10 bases match TRBD2. CDR1 is SQVTM and CDR2 is ANQGSEA in the germline V gene. The CDR3 consists of 13 residues. The CDR3 sequence is CTASGRAYNEQFF. DNA of the CDR3: TGCACCGCGAGCGGGAGGGCCTACAATGAGCAGTTCTTC.

A single count supports this clone. The chain links TRBV5-6 to TRBJ2-5, with TRBD1 identical over 8 bases. The DNA end favors TRBJ2-7, so the J call may be wrong. Looked up from germline, CDR1 is SGHDT and CDR2 is YYEEEE. The CDR3 is made up of 15 amino acids. CDR3 sequence reads: CASSLLGRGLNEQYF. CDR3 in DNA: TGTGCCAGCAGCTTGTTGGGCAGGGGGCTTAACGAGCAGTACTTC.

The CDR3 bases are TGTGCCAGCAGCTCCCGGACAGGGACGGAAAAACTGTTTTTT. Its translation is CASSSRTGTEKLFF. The chain uses TRBV7-9 and TRBJ1-4, with 8 positions matching TRBD1. With V trimmed by 4 bases and J by 8 bases, 6 bases remained unmatched. The CDR3 runs 14 residues. Germline CDR1 is SEHNR and CDR2 is FQNEAQ (reference sequence).

The chain is built from TRBV5-1 and TRBJ2-1; weak D call: TRBD1 (5 bases). Deletions cut 0 bases from V and 9 bases from J, with 13 bases between. CDR1 and CDR2 from the germline V gene are SGHRS and YFSETQ. The CDR3 runs to 14 residues. The CDR3 bases are TGCGCCAGCAGCTTGGGCAGGGTGGTCGGTGAGCAGTTCTTC. Its translation is CASSLGRVVGEQFF. The variable domain in full, with the rest retrieved from reference TRBV5-1 and TRBJ2-1, is KAGVTQTPRYLIKTRGQQVTLSCSPISGHRSVSWYQQTPGQGLQFLFEYFSETQRNKGNFPGRFSGRQFSNSRSEMNVSTLELGDSALYLCASSLGRVVGEQFFGPGTRLTVL.